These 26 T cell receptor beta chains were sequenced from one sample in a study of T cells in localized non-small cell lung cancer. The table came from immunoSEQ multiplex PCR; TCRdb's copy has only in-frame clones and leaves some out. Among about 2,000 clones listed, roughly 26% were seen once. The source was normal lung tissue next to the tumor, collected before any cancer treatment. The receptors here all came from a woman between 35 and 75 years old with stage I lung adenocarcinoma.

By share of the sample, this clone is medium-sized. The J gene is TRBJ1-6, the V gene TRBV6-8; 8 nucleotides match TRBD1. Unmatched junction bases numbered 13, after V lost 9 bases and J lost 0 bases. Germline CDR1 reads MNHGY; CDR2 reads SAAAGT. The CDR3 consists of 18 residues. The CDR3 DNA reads TGTGCCAGTCAGTGGGGTACAGGGGGAAGCTCCTATAATTCACCCCTCCACTTT. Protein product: CASQWGTGGSSYNSPLHF.

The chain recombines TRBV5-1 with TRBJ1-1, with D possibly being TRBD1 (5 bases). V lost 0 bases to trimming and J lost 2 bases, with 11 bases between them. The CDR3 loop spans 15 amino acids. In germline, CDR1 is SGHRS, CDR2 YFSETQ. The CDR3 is CASSLVGAYNTEAFF. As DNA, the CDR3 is TGCGCCAGCAGCTTGGTTGGGGCTTACAACACTGAAGCTTTCTTT.

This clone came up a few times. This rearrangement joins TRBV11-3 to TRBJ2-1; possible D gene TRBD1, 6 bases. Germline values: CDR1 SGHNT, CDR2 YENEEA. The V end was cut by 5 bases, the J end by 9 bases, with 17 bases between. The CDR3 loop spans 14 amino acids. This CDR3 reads CASSGGGPSGEQFF. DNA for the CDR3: TGTGCCAGCAGCGGGGGCGGACCTTCGGGTGAGCAGTTCTTC. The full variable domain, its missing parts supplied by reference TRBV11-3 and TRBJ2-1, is EAGVVQSPRYKIIEKKQPVAFWCNPISGHNTLYWYLQNLGQGPELLIRYENEEAVDDSQLPKDRFSAERLKGVDSTLKIQPAELGDSAVYLCASSGGGPSGEQFFGPGTRLTVL.

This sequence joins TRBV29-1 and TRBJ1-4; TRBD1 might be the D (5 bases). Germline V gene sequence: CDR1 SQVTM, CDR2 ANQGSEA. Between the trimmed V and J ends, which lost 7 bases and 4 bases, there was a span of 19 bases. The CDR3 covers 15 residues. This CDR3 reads CSAWSRGGGNEKLFF. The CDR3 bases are TGCAGCGCCTGGAGCCGCGGGGGGGGTAATGAAAAACTGTTTTTT.

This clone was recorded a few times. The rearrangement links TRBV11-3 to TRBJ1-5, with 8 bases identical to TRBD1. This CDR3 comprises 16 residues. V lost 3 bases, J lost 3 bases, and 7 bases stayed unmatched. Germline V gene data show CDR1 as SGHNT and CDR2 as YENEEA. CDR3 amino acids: CASSLSWGQDNQPQHF. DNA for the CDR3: TGTGCCAGCAGCTTGTCGTGGGGACAGGACAATCAGCCCCAGCATTTT.

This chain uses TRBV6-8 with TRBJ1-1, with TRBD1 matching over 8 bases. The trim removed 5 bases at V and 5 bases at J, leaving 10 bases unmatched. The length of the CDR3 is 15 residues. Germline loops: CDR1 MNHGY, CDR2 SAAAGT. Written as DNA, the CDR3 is TGTGCCAGCAGTGGCAGGGGGCGATGGGTGACTGAAGCTTTCTTT. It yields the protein CASSGRGRWVTEAFF.

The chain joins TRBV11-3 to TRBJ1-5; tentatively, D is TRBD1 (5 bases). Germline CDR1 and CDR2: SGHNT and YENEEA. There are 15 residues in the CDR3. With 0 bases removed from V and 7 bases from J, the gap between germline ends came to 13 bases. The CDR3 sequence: CASSLETGVRQPQHF. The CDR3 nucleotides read TGTGCCAGCAGCTTAGAAACGGGGGTGAGGCAGCCCCAGCATTTT.

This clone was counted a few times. CDR3 in amino acids: CASSPGRPRTASYEQYF. The CDR3 region has the DNA TGTGCCAGCAGCCCCGGAAGGCCTAGGACAGCCTCCTACGAGCAGTACTTC. The rearrangement joins TRBV14 to TRBJ2-7, with D tentatively TRBD1 (6 bases). Germline V lookup: CDR1 SGHDN, CDR2 FVKESK. This CDR3 region has 17 residues. With 4 bases removed from V and 0 bases from J, the gap between germline ends came to 19 bases.

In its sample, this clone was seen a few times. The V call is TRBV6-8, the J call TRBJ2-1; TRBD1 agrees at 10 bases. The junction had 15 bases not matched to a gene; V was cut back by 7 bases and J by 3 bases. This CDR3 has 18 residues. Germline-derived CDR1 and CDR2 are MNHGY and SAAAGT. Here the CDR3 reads CASNPGTGDPKGYNEQFF. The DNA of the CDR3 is TGTGCCAGCAATCCCGGGACAGGGGACCCAAAAGGCTACAATGAGCAGTTCTTC.

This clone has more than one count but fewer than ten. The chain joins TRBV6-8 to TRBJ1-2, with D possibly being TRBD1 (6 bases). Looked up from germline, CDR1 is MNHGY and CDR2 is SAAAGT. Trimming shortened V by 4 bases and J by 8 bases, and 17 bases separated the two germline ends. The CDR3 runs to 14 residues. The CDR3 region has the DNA TGTGCCAGCAGTTCGGAAGGGACATTGGGGGGCTACACCTTC. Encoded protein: CASSSEGTLGGYTF.

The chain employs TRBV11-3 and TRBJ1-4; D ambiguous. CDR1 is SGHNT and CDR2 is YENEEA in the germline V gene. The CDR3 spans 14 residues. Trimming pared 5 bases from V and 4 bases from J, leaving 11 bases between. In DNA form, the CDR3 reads TGTGCCAGCAGCCCGCCCAGGCTTAATGAAAAACTGTTTTTT. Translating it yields CASSPPRLNEKLFF. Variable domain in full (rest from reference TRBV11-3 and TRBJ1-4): EAGVVQSPRYKIIEKKQPVAFWCNPISGHNTLYWYLQNLGQGPELLIRYENEEAVDDSQLPKDRFSAERLKGVDSTLKIQPAELGDSAVYLCASSPPRLNEKLFFGSGTQLSVL.

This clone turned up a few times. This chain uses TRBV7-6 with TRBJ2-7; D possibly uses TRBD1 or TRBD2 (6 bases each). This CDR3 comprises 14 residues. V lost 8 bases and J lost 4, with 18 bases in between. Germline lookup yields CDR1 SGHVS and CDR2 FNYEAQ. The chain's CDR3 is CASGDGGLQYEQYF. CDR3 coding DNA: TGTGCCAGCGGCGACGGGGGCCTTCAGTACGAGCAGTACTTC.

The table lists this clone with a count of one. The CDR3 region is CASAPDNLRNQPQHF. DNA of the CDR3: TGCGCCAGCGCCCCGGACAACCTTCGCAATCAGCCCCAGCATTTT. The gene calls are TRBV5-1 and TRBJ1-5; possibly TRBD1 for D (5 bases). The V end lost 7 bases, the J end lost 2 bases, and 16 bases lay between the germline ends. Germline V lookup: CDR1 SGHRS, CDR2 YFSETQ. The CDR3 loop spans 15 amino acids.

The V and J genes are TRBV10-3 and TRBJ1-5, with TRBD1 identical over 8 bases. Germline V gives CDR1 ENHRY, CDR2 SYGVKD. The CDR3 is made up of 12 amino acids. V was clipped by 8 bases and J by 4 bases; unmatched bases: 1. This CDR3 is CAIGQGNQPQHF. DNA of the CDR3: TGTGCCATCGGACAGGGTAATCAGCCCCAGCATTTT.

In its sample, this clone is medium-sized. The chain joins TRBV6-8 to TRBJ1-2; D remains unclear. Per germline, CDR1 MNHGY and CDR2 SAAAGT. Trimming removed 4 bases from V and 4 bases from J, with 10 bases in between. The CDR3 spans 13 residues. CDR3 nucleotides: TGTGCCAGCAGTTCCGCGGGGTTCTATGGCTACACCTTC. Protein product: CASSSAGFYGYTF.

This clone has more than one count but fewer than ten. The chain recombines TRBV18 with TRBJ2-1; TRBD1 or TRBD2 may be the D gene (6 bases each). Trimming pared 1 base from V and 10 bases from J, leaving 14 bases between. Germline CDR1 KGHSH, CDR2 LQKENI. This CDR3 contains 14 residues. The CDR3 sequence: CASSPLHTGAEQFF. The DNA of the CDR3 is TGTGCCAGCTCACCACTTCATACGGGGGCGGAGCAGTTCTTC.

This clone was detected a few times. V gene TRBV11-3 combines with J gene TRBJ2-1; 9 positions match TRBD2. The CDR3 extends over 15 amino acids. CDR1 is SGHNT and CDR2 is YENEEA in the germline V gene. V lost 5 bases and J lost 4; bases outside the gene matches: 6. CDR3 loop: CASSLRTSAYNEQFF. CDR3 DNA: TGTGCCAGCAGCCTCAGGACTAGCGCGTACAATGAGCAGTTCTTC.

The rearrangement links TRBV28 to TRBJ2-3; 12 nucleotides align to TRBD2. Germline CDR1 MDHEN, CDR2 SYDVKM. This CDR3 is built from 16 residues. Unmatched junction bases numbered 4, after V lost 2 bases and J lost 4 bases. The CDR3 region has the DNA TGTGCCAGCAGTTTACAACTAGCGGGAGGCTCAGATACGCAGTATTTT. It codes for CASSLQLAGGSDTQYF. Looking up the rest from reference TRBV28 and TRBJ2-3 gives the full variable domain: DVKVTQSSRYLVKRTGEKVFLECVQDMDHENMFWYRQDPGLGLRLIYFSYDVKMKEKGDIPEGYSVSREKKERFSLILESASTNQTSMYLCASSLQLAGGSDTQYFGPGTRLTVL.

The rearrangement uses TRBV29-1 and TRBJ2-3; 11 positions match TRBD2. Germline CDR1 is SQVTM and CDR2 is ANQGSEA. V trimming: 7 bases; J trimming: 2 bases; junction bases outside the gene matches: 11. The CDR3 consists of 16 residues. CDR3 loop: CSAGLAGGTPTDTQYF. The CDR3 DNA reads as TGCAGCGCTGGGCTAGCGGGAGGAACCCCCACAGATACGCAGTATTTT.

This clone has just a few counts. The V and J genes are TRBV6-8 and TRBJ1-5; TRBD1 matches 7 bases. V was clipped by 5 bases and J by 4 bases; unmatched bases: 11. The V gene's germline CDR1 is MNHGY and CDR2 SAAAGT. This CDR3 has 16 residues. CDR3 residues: CASSKGQVFENQPQHF. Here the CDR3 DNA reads TGTGCCAGCAGTAAAGGACAGGTCTTCGAGAATCAGCCCCAGCATTTT.

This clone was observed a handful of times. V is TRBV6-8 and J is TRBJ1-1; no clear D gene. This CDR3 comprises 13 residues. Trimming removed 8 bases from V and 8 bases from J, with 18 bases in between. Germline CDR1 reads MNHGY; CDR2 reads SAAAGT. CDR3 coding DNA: TGTGCCAGCGGATCATATATGGAAAACGAAGCTTTCTTT. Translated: CASGSYMENEAFF.

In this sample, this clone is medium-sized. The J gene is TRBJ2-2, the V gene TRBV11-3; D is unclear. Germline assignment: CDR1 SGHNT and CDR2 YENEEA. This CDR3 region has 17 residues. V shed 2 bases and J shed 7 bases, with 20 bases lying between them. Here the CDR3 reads CASSLTGIRARGGELFF. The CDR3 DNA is TGTGCCAGCAGCTTAACGGGTATAAGGGCCCGAGGCGGGGAGCTGTTTTTT.

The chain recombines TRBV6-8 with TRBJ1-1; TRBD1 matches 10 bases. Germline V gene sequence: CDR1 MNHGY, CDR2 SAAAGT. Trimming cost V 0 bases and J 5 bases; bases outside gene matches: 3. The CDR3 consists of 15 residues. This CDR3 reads CASSYSGQGTTEAFF. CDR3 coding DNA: TGTGCCAGCAGTTACTCGGGACAGGGGACAACTGAAGCTTTCTTT.

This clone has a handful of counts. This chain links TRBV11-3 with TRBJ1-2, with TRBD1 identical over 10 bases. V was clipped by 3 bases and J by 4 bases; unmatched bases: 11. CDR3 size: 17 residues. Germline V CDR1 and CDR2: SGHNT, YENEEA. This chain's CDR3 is CASSLEDRGHPLYGYTF. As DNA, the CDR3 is TGTGCCAGCAGCTTGGAAGACAGGGGGCACCCTCTCTATGGCTACACCTTC. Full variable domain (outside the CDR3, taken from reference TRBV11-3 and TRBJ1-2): EAGVVQSPRYKIIEKKQPVAFWCNPISGHNTLYWYLQNLGQGPELLIRYENEEAVDDSQLPKDRFSAERLKGVDSTLKIQPAELGDSAVYLCASSLEDRGHPLYGYTFGSGTRLTVV.

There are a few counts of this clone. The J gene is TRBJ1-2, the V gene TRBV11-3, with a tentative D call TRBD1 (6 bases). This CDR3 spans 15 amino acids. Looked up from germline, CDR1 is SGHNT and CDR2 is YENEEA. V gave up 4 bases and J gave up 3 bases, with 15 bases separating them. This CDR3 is CASSSYGQSDYGYTF. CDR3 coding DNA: TGTGCCAGCAGCTCCTACGGACAGAGCGACTATGGCTACACCTTC.

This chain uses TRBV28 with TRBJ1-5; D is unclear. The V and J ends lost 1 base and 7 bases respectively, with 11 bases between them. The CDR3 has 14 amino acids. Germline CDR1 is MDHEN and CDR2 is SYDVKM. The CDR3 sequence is CASSLSGGNQPQHF. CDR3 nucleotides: TGTGCCAGCAGTTTATCTGGAGGGAACCAGCCCCAGCATTTT.